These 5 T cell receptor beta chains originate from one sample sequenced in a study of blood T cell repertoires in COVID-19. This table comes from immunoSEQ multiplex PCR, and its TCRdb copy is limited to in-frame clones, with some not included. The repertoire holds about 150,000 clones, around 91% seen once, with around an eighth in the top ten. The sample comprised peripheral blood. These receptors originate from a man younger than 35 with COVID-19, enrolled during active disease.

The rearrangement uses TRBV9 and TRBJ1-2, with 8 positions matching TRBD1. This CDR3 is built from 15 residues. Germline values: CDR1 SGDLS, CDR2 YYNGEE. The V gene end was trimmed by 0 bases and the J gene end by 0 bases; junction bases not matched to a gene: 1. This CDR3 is CASSVEGQANYGYTF. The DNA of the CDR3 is TGTGCCAGCAGCGTAGAGGGACAGGCTAACTATGGCTACACCTTC.

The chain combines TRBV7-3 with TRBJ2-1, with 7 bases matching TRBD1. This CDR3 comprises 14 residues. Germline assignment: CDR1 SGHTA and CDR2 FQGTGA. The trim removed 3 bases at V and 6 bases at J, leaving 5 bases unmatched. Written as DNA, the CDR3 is TGTGCCAGCAGCTTTCGGACAGGTTTCAATGAGCAGTTCTTC. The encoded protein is CASSFRTGFNEQFF.

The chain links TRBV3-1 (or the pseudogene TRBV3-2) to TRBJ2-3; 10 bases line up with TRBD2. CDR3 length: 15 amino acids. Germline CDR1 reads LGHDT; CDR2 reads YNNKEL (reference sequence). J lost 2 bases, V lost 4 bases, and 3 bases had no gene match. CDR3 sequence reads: CASSPAGGFTDTQYF. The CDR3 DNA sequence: TGTGCCAGCAGCCCAGCGGGAGGGTTCACAGATACGCAGTATTTT.

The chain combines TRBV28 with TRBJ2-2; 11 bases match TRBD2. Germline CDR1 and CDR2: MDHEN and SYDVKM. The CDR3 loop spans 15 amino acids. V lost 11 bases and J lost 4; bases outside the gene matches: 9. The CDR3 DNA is TGTGCCGGGCAAGGGACTAGCGGAACCACCGGGGAGCTGTTTTTT. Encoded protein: CAGQGTSGTTGELFF.

For the CDR3, the DNA is TGCGCCAGCAGCCAGTATGGGGCGAACTATGGCTACACCTTC. It translates to CASSQYGANYGYTF. The J gene is TRBJ1-2, the V gene TRBV4-3; TRBD1 is a possible D gene (5 bases). This CDR3 comprises 14 residues. CDR1 and CDR2 from the germline V gene are LGHNA and YSLEER. The ends were cut back, 3 bases at V and 2 bases at J, with 10 bases in the middle.